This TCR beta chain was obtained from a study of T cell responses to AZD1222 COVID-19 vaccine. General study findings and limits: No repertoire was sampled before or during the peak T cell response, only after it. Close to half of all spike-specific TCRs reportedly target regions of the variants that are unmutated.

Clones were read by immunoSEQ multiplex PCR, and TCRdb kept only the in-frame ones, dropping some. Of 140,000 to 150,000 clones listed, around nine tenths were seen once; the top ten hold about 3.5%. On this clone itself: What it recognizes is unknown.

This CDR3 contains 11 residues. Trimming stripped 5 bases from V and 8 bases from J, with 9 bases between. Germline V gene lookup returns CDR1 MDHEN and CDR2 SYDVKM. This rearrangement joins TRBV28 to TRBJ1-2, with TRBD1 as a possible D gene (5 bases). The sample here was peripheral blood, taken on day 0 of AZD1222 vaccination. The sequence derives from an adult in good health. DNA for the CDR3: TGTGCCAGCAGTCCCAGGGACGGCTACACCTTC. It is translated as CASSPRDGYTF.